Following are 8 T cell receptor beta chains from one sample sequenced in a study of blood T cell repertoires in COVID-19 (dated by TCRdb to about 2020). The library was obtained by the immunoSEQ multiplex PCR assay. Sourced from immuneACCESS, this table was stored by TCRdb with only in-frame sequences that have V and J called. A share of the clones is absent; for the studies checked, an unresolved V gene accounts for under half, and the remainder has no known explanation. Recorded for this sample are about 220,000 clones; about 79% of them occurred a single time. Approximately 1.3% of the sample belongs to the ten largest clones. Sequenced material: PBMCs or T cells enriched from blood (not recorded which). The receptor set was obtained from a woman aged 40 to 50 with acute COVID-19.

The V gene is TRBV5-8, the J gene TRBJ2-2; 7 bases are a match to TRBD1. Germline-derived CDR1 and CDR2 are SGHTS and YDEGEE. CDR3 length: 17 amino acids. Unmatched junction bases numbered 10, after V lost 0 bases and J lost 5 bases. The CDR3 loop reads CASSLAPDRFATGELFF. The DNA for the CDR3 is TGTGCCAGCAGCTTGGCTCCGGACAGGTTCGCTACCGGGGAGCTGTTTTTT.

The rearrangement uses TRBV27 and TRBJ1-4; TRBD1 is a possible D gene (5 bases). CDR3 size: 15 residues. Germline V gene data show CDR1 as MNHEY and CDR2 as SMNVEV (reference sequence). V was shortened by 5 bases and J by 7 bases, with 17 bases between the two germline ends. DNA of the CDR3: TGTGCCAGCAGTAGGAGGGACCCGAAGAGTGAAAAACTGTTTTTT. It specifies CASSRRDPKSEKLFF.

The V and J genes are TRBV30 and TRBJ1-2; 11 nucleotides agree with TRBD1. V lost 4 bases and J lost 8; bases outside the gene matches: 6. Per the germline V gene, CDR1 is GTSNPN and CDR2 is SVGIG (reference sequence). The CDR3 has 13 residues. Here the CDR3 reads CAWTPGTGGGYTF. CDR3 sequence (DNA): TGTGCCTGGACTCCCGGGACAGGGGGAGGCTACACCTTC.

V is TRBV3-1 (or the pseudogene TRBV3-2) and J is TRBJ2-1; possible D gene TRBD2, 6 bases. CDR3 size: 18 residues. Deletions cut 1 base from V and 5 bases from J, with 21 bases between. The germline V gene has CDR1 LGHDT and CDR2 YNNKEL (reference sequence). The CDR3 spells CASSQARGLADLHNEQFF. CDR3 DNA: TGTGCCAGCAGCCAAGCTCGGGGGTTAGCGGACCTCCACAATGAGCAGTTCTTC.

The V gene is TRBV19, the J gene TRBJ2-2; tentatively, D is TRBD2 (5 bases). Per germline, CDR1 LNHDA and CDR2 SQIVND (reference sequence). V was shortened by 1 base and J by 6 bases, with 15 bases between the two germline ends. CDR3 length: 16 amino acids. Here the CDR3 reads CASSIGPAGRAGELFF. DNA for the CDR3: TGTGCCAGTAGTATAGGTCCGGCGGGTAGAGCCGGGGAGCTGTTTTTT.

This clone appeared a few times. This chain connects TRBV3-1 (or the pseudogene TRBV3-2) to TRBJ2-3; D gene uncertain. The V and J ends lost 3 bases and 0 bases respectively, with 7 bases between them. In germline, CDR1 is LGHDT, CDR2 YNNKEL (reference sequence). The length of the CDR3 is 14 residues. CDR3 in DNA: TGTGCCAGCAGCCAGACAAGTAGCACAGATACGCAGTATTTT. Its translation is CASSQTSSTDTQYF.

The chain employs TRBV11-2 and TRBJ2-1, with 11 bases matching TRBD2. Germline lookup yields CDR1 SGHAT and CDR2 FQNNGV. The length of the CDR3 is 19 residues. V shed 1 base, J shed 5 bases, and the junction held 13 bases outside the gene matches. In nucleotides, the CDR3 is TGTGCCAGCAGCTTAGCACTAGCGGGGGTTACCGGACGGAACAATGAGCAGTTCTTC. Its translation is CASSLALAGVTGRNNEQFF.

For the CDR3, the DNA is TGTGCCAGCCGCGGCCCAGGGAACGGCTACACCTTC. It is translated as CASRGPGNGYTF. This rearrangement joins TRBV25-1 to TRBJ1-2; maybe TRBD1 (5 bases). Germline V gene lookup returns CDR1 MGHDK and CDR2 SYGVNS. Trimming took off 8 bases at V and 8 bases at J, with 15 bases between the two ends. The CDR3 totals 12 residues.